This T cell receptor beta chain was recovered during a study of early T cells in non-severe SARS-CoV-2 infection. Study in general: Chains were not paired, and sequencing was done on bulk RNA from unsorted whole blood.

Individual cDNA molecules were tagged with unique molecular identifiers. TCRdb analysed the 5' RACE reads with MiXCR anew, one entry per CDR3 protein. The table lists 50,000 to 65,000 distinct CDR3 sequences, around 13% of them singletons. CDR3 length equals 13 residues. V lost 4 bases and J 6 bases, leaving 15 bases between the germline ends. Germline assignment: CDR1 SQVTM and CDR2 ANQGSEA. The sequence came from an adult who was a healthcare worker with PCR-confirmed SARS-CoV-2 infection or an uninfected control (not recorded which). The sample consisted of whole blood. This chain links TRBV29-1 with TRBJ1-1; D not certain. CDR3 loop: CSVGDRRDSEAFF. As DNA, the CDR3 is TGCAGCGTTGGTGACCGCCGTGACTCTGAAGCTTTCTTT. The variable domain in full, with the rest retrieved from reference TRBV29-1 and TRBJ1-1, is SAVISQKPSRDICQRGTSLTIQCQVDSQVTMMFWYRQQPGQSLTLIATANQGSEATYESGFVIDKFPISRPNLTFSTLTVSNMSPEDSSIYLCSVGDRRDSEAFFGQGTRLTVV.